This T cell receptor beta chain stems from a study of cytomegalovirus exposure and HLA in healthy donors. About the study: A later analysis reported the 95 to 150 validation repertoires used the same platform as the 666 first-cohort repertoires. Points from the study as a whole: Within the approximately 110 validation repertoires, first-cohort TCR clusters tended to co-occur, according to a later analysis. Cytomegalovirus-associated TCR beta chains were listed, numbering roughly 150. While the bulk of TCR sequences proved rare, some public TCRs turned up in many donors.

The V and J ends lost 5 bases and 7 bases respectively, with 9 bases between them. This CDR3 comprises 13 residues. Germline V gene data show CDR1 as SEHNR and CDR2 as FQNEAQ (reference sequence). In regard to this clone: Its target is not known.

Profiling relied on immunoSEQ multiplex PCR, and the TCRdb table lists in-frame clones only, not all of them. The table has more than 55,000 clones, roughly nine tenths seen once; the top ten hold 15%. The rearrangement uses TRBV7-9 and TRBJ1-6; a weak D match, TRBD1 (6 bases). The sample consisted of PBMCs. The TCR sequence derives from a woman between 18 and 30 years old in good health and CMV-seronegative. The CDR3 nucleotides are TGTGCCAGCAGCGCACAGGGAAATTCACCCCTCCACTTT. Residues: CASSAQGNSPLHF.